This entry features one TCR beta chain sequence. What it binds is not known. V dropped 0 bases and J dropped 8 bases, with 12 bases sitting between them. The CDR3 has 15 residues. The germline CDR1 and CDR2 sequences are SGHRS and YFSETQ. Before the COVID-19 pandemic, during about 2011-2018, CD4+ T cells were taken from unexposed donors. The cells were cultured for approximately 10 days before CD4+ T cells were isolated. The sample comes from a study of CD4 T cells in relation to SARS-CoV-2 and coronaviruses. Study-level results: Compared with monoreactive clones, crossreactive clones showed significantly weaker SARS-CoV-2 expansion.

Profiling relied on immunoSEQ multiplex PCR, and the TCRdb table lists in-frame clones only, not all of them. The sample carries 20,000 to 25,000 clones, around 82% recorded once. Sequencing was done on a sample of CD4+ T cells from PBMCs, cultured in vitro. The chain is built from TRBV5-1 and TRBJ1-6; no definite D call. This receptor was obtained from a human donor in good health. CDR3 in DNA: TGCGCCAGCAGCTTGGCAGGTCCCCATTATTCACCCCTCCACTTT. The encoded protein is CASSLAGPHYSPLHF. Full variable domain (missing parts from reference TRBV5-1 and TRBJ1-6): KAGVTQTPRYLIKTRGQQVTLSCSPISGHRSVSWYQQTPGQGLQFLFEYFSETQRNKGNFPGRFSGRQFSNSRSEMNVSTLELGDSALYLCASSLAGPHYSPLHFGNGTRLTVT.